The rows below give T cell receptor beta chains drawn from one sample of a study of CD8 T cells in ankylosing spondylitis. TCRdb independently ran MiXCR on the 5' RACE reads; one entry per CDR3 protein. Among around 480,000 distinct CDR3 sequences listed, roughly a sixth were seen once. Specimen: blood, either unsorted or a sorted T cell fraction (not recorded which). The receptors stem from a male donor with ankylosing spondylitis. Each CDR3 is given with its conserved first and last residue. A D gene is named only where the DNA matches it firmly. Clone size is shown for a subset of rows, as once, few, many or a class of expanded clone.

DNA,CDR3,size,D,J,V
TGCAGTGCTCAAACCGGGACTAGCGGGAGGGCCTACGAGCAGTACTTC,CSAQTGTSGRAYEQYF,-,TRBD2,TRBJ2-7,TRBV20-1
TGCGCCAGCAGCTCGAAAACGGGCGGGAACACTGAAGCTTTCTTT,CASSSKTGGNTEAFF,many,-,TRBJ1-1,TRBV5-1
TGTGCCAGCAGCGCGTCGAGTCTAGCGTTCTACGAGCAGTACTTC,CASSASSLAFYEQYF,many,-,TRBJ2-7,TRBV9
TGCAGCGTGGGGGGACAGGGAATATACGAGCAGTACTTC,CSVGGQGIYEQYF,few,TRBD1,TRBJ2-7,TRBV29-1
TGTGCCAGCAGTTTAGCGGGAAGGGGCACAGATACGCAGTATTTT,CASSLAGRGTDTQYF,many,-,TRBJ2-3,TRBV12-3/TRBV12-4
TGTGCCAGCAGTTTACCCTTCGACAGGGCTGGAGAAAAACTGTTTTTT,CASSLPFDRAGEKLFF,many,TRBD1,TRBJ1-4,TRBV12-3/TRBV12-4
TGTGCCAGCAGCTCGGCCGGGACAGGGGAATCCTACGAGCAGTACTTC,CASSSAGTGESYEQYF,-,TRBD1,TRBJ2-7,TRBV7-8
TGTGCCAGCTCACCAGTTCCGGGATCGGAGACCCAGTACTTC,CASSPVPGSETQYF,-,-,TRBJ2-5,TRBV18
TGTGCCAGCAACCCGGGTTATGGCTACACCTTC,CASNPGYGYTF,-,-,TRBJ1-2,TRBV6-2/TRBV6-3
TGTGCCAGCAGCTCGGGACTAGCGGGTACCTACGAGCAGTACTTC,CASSSGLAGTYEQYF,-,TRBD2,TRBJ2-7,TRBV7-2
TGTGCCAGACCGGGGAATGAGCAGTTCTTC,CARPGNEQFF,-,-,TRBJ2-1,TRBV14
TGCGCCAGCAAATCCGAGCGGGAGGGAACCTACGAGCAGTACTTC,CASKSEREGTYEQYF,few,TRBD2,TRBJ2-7,TRBV10-2
TGTGCCAGCAGCCCCCGGCAAATGTGGGGGCTCATGAACACTGAAGCTTTCTTT,CASSPRQMWGLMNTEAFF,few,-,TRBJ1-1,TRBV14
TGTGCCAGCAGCTCACTAGAGCATTCGCCCGAGCAGTACTTC,CASSSLEHSPEQYF,few,-,TRBJ2-7,TRBV6-5
TGCGCCAGCAGCCACATAATACAGGGAGGGGATCAAGAGACCCAGTACTTC,CASSHIIQGGDQETQYF,-,-,TRBJ2-5,TRBV4-1
TGTGCCAGCAGCACGGGTAACTATGGCTACACCTTC,CASSTGNYGYTF,-,-,TRBJ1-2,TRBV11-2
TGTGCCAGTAGGACGTCGGGCCCAGCTAACTATGGCTACACCTTC,CASRTSGPANYGYTF,-,-,TRBJ1-2,TRBV19
TGCAGTGTCGACAGGGTGAACACTGAAGCTTTCTTT,CSVDRVNTEAFF,many,TRBD1,TRBJ1-1,TRBV20-1
TGCAGTGCTAGAGATCTGGGGGAGGCTAATGAAAAACTGTTTTTT,CSARDLGEANEKLFF,-,-,TRBJ1-4,TRBV20-1
TGTGCCAGCCGGGGGTTGACTAGTACGCAGTATTTT,CASRGLTSTQYF,-,-,TRBJ2-3,TRBV2
TGTGCCAGCAGTTTCGGTTACTCTGGGGCCAACGTCCTGACTTTC,CASSFGYSGANVLTF,many,-,TRBJ2-6,TRBV12-3/TRBV12-4
TGTGCCACTAAAAGAAGGGCCACAGATACGCAGTATTTT,CATKRRATDTQYF,few,-,TRBJ2-3,TRBV15
TGTGCCACGACAGACAGGGTGGCTGAAGCTTTCTTT,CATTDRVAEAFF,many,TRBD1,TRBJ1-1,TRBV12-3/TRBV12-4
TGTGCCAGCAAAGGGCGGCTGACCTACAATGAGCAGTTCTTC,CASKGRLTYNEQFF,many,-,TRBJ2-1,TRBV2
TGCGCCAGCAGCGGCCAGGCGGGAGTTATGAATGAGCAGTTCTTC,CASSGQAGVMNEQFF,few,TRBD2,TRBJ2-1,TRBV5-1
TGTGCCAGCAGTCTCGGGGGGACGATAGGGAGCAATCAGCCCCAGCATTTT,CASSLGGTIGSNQPQHF,-,-,TRBJ1-5,TRBV12-3/TRBV12-4
TGTGCCAGCAGCAAATCCGGGACAGGGGTTAATGAAAAACTGTTTTTT,CASSKSGTGVNEKLFF,-,TRBD1,TRBJ1-4,TRBV7-8
TGCAGTGCCACATCTCCCCTATCGGGACTAGCGGGGGGCCCCGAGCAGTACTTC,CSATSPLSGLAGGPEQYF,-,TRBD2,TRBJ2-7,TRBV20-1
TGTGCCAGCAGCCAAGCGGCAGGAGGGACTGAAGCTTTCTTT,CASSQAAGGTEAFF,-,-,TRBJ1-1,TRBV3-1
TGCAGTGCTAAACCCCTTCCGGGGCTAGCGGGCGGCTCCTACAATGAGCAGTTCTTC,CSAKPLPGLAGGSYNEQFF,-,TRBD2,TRBJ2-1,TRBV20-1
TGTGCCAGCAGTCTGGAACGGGGTAGATCCCTCCACTTT,CASSLERGRSLHF,-,-,TRBJ1-6,TRBV27
TGCGCCAGTAGAACAGGGGGCGTTGATTCACCCCTCCACTTT,CASRTGGVDSPLHF,few,TRBD1,TRBJ1-6,TRBV5-1
TGTGCCAGCAGTACCGAATGGCGGGGCTACGAGCAGTACTTC,CASSTEWRGYEQYF,few,-,TRBJ2-7,TRBV12-3/TRBV12-4
TGTGCCAGCAGCTTGGGACAGGGGGCGACCCAGTACTTC,CASSLGQGATQYF,-,TRBD1,TRBJ2-5,TRBV5-5
TGCAGAGGGGTGGCTAGCGGCGTGGTGCAGTTCTTC,CRGVASGVVQFF,-,TRBD2,TRBJ2-1,TRBV20-1
TGCAGCGTTGAAGATCAACACAGGGGCGTAAGCTACACCTTC,CSVEDQHRGVSYTF,many,TRBD1,TRBJ1-2,TRBV29-1
TGCAGCGTCAAACTGGACGGGTACAATGAGCAGTTCTTC,CSVKLDGYNEQFF,-,-,TRBJ2-1,TRBV20-1
TGCAGTGCTAGAGATCCATGGCAGAGCACTGAAGCTTTCTTT,CSARDPWQSTEAFF,few,-,TRBJ1-1,TRBV20-1
TGCGCCAGCAGCCCATTAGACAGGGGGCGTAACGAGCAGTACTTC,CASSPLDRGRNEQYF,-,TRBD1,TRBJ2-7,TRBV5-1
TGCAGCGTTGACGGTTTGGAGGGAGGGACTCCCTACGAGCAGTACTTC,CSVDGLEGGTPYEQYF,-,TRBD2,TRBJ2-7,TRBV29-1
TGCAGCGTTGAAGATTGGGTGGGTACGCAGTATTTT,CSVEDWVGTQYF,many,-,TRBJ2-3,TRBV29-1
TGTGCCAGCAGCTTAGCGGGCGGGGGGGCGACAGATACGCAGTATTTT,CASSLAGGGATDTQYF,-,TRBD2,TRBJ2-3,TRBV7-2
TGTGCCAGCAGCCAACCCCCGGGACAGGGGGCCTATGAGCAGTTCTTC,CASSQPPGQGAYEQFF,many,TRBD1,TRBJ2-1,TRBV4-2
TGTGCCAGCAGTCTAGGACAGGGGGGTGGGCAGCCCCAGCATTTT,CASSLGQGGGQPQHF,few,TRBD1,TRBJ1-5,TRBV12-3/TRBV12-4
TGTGCCAGCAGTTTGAGCAGTTCGAACACCGGGGAGCTGTTTTTT,CASSLSSSNTGELFF,few,-,TRBJ2-2,TRBV27
TGTGCCATCGGACAGAACACAGATACGCAGTATTTT,CAIGQNTDTQYF,-,-,TRBJ2-3,TRBV12-3/TRBV12-4
TGTGCCAGCAGTTTAATAGCGGGAGGTTGGGAGCAGTACTTC,CASSLIAGGWEQYF,few,TRBD2,TRBJ2-7,TRBV27
TGTGCCAGCATAGCTAGCGGGATGGGCTCCTACAATGAGCAGTTCTTC,CASIASGMGSYNEQFF,many,TRBD2,TRBJ2-1,TRBV28
TGCGCCAGCAGTGGGGCAGGGAGTCTTTCTTCACCCCTCCACTTT,CASSGAGSLSSPLHF,many,-,TRBJ1-6,TRBV4-1
TGTGCCAGCCGGTCCCGGACTCCCATGAGCACAGATACGCAGTATTTT,CASRSRTPMSTDTQYF,few,-,TRBJ2-3,TRBV6-1
TGCAGTGCTCAGAATGAAAAACTGTTTTTT,CSAQNEKLFF,-,-,TRBJ1-4,TRBV20-1
TGTGCCAGCAGTTTCCCTAGCGGGGGATACAATGAGCAGTTCTTC,CASSFPSGGYNEQFF,many,TRBD2,TRBJ2-1,TRBV12-3/TRBV12-4
TGTGCCACCAGAGGGACAGGGGGGGACAATGAGCAGTTCTTC,CATRGTGGDNEQFF,few,TRBD1,TRBJ2-1,TRBV24-1
TGTGCCAGCAGGTCGGGGGTTTTCTCTGGAAACACCATATATTTT,CASRSGVFSGNTIYF,many,-,TRBJ1-3,TRBV2